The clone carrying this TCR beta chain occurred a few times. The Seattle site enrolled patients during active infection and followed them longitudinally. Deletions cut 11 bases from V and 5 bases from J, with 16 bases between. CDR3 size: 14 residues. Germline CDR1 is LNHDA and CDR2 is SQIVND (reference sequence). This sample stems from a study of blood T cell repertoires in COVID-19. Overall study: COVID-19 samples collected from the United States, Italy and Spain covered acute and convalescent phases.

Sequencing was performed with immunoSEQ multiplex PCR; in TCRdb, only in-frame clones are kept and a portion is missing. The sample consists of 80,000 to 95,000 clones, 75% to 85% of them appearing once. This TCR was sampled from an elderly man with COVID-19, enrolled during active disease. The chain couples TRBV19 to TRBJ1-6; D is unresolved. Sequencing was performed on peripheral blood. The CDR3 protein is CASKAGSDNSPLHF. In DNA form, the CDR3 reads TGTGCCTCTAAGGCGGGCAGTGATAATTCACCCCTCCACTTT.